These 21 T cell receptor beta chains came from one sample sequenced in a study of T cell responses to AZD1222 COVID-19 vaccine. The protocol was immunoSEQ multiplex PCR, while the TCRdb copy is restricted to in-frame clones and leaves out a portion. The top ten hold approximately 5.6% of the sample, which has some 150,000 clones, 88% seen once. The input for sequencing was peripheral blood, taken 28 days after the second dose of the MenACWY control vaccine. The receptors originated from an adult who received the MenACWY meningococcal vaccine as a control.

This chain joins TRBV24-1 and TRBJ2-5, with 8 bases matching TRBD2. The CDR3 has 17 residues. V shed 2 bases, J shed 5 bases, and the junction held 12 bases outside the gene matches. CDR1 is KGHDR, CDR2 SFDVKD, per germline. The CDR3 spells CATSDSKRELWEETQYF. The CDR3 DNA is TGTGCCACCAGTGATTCAAAGCGGGAGCTATGGGAGGAGACCCAGTACTTC.

The chain links TRBV7-3 to TRBJ2-3; 9 nucleotides match TRBD1. V was pared by 5 bases and J by 0 bases, with 3 bases of the junction left unmatched. Looked up from germline, CDR1 is SGHTA and CDR2 is FQGTGA. This CDR3 spans 15 amino acids. CDR3 DNA: TGTGCCAGCAGCGTTACAGGGGGCAGCACAGATACGCAGTATTTT. Translation gives CASSVTGGSTDTQYF. Based on the CDR3 plus reference TRBV7-3 and TRBJ2-3, the full variable domain is GAGVSQTPSNKVTEKGKYVELRCDPISGHTALYWYRQSLGQGPEFLIYFQGTGAADDSGLPNDRFFAVRPEGSVSTLKIQRTERGDSAVYLCASSVTGGSTDTQYFGPGTRLTVL.

The chain carries TRBV6-5 and TRBJ1-2; D not resolved. Germline V gives CDR1 MNHEY, CDR2 SVGAGI. The V end lost 5 bases, the J end lost 7 bases, and 17 bases lay between the germline ends. This CDR3 is 14 amino acids long. The CDR3: CASSTLGPMGGYTF. The CDR3 DNA is TGTGCCAGCAGTACCCTCGGACCTATGGGTGGCTACACCTTC.

This clone was detected a few times. The V call is TRBV2, the J call TRBJ2-1; D uncertain. The CDR3 spans 13 residues. The V gene lost 2 bases and the J gene lost 6 bases, with 8 bases spanning the gap. Looked up from germline, CDR1 is SNHLY and CDR2 is FYNNEI. CDR3 sequence reads: CASSEWWGNEQFF. As DNA, the CDR3 is TGTGCCAGCAGTGAATGGTGGGGCAATGAGCAGTTCTTC. The full variable domain, in which reference TRBV2 and TRBJ2-1 provide the parts outside the CDR3, is EPEVTQTPSHQVTQMGQEVILRCVPISNHLYFYWYRQILGQKVEFLVSFYNNEISEKSEIFDDQFSVERPDGSNFTLKIRSTKLEDSAMYFCASSEWWGNEQFFGPGTRLTVL.

The V gene is TRBV10-3, the J gene TRBJ2-5; possibly TRBD1 for D (5 bases). This CDR3 has 15 residues. V lost 6 bases to trimming and J lost 5 bases, with 19 bases between them. Looked up from germline, CDR1 is ENHRY and CDR2 is SYGVKD. CDR3 sequence: CAIRSGYGSWETQYF. The CDR3 coding sequence is TGTGCCATCAGATCAGGGTATGGGTCTTGGGAGACCCAGTACTTC.

The chain recombines TRBV9 with TRBJ1-1; unclear D gene. CDR1 and CDR2 from the germline V gene are SGDLS and YYNGEE. The CDR3 totals 14 residues. Trimming removed 4 bases at V and 1 base at J, with 11 bases between. CDR3: CASSISGGNTEAFF. CDR3 nucleotides: TGTGCCAGCAGCATTAGTGGAGGGAACACTGAAGCTTTCTTT.

The chain is built from TRBV7-3 and TRBJ1-6; D ambiguous. CDR3 length: 13 residues. V was trimmed by 2 bases and J by 7 bases, leaving 6 bases between them. From germline, CDR1 is SGHTA and CDR2 FQGTGA. The CDR3 here is CASSLLVNSPLHF. In nucleotides, the CDR3 is TGTGCCAGCAGCTTATTGGTGAATTCACCCCTCCACTTT.

The chain employs TRBV9 and TRBJ2-7; weak D call: TRBD2 (6 bases). Germline V gene data show CDR1 as SGDLS and CDR2 as YYNGEE. Trimming removed 4 bases at V and 0 bases at J, with 14 bases between. The CDR3 extends over 15 amino acids. DNA of the CDR3: TGTGCCAGCAGCTCCAGAGCGGGTGTCTCCTACGAGCAGTACTTC. Translation gives CASSSRAGVSYEQYF.

About this clone: An end of the junction does not agree with germline; a read error may underlie this. The rearrangement uses TRBV7-7 and TRBJ1-4; weak D call: TRBD1 (5 bases). The germline V gene encodes CDR1 SSHAT and CDR2 FNYEAQ (reference sequence). This CDR3 contains 15 residues. The DNA of the CDR3 is TGTGCTAGCAGCTTAGGAACAGGCTCCAATGAAAAACTGTTTTTT. Its translation: CASSLGTGSNEKLFF. The full variable domain, in which reference TRBV7-7 and TRBJ1-4 provide the parts outside the CDR3, is GAGVSQSPRYKVTKRGQDVTLRCDPISSHATLYWYQQALGQGPEFLTYFNYEAQPDKSGLPSDRFSAERPEGSISTLTIQRTEQRDSAMYRCASSLGTGSNEKLFFGSGTQLSVL.

This chain connects TRBV3-1 (or the pseudogene TRBV3-2) to TRBJ1-1, with D uncertain. The germline V and J ends were trimmed by 1 base and 6 bases, with 12 bases remaining between them. The CDR3 runs to 14 residues. CDR1 and CDR2 (germline): LGHDT, YNNKEL (reference sequence). CDR3 DNA: TGTGCCAGCAGCCAAGTCGAACGGAGGGCTGAAGCTTTCTTT. Its translation is CASSQVERRAEAFF.

This clone was seen only a few times. The same CDR3 is also encoded by other DNA sequences in this sample. This chain connects TRBV6-5 to TRBJ1-2; 11 nucleotides line up with TRBD1. Germline trimming cut 4 bases from V and 5 bases from J; bases unmatched to any gene: 6. This CDR3 contains 15 residues. From germline, CDR1 is MNHEY and CDR2 SVGAGI. The chain's CDR3 is CASSLGQGAWYGYTF. For the CDR3, the DNA is TGTGCCAGCAGTTTAGGACAGGGGGCATGGTATGGCTACACCTTC.

The rearrangement links TRBV4-2 to TRBJ1-2; 9 bases line up with TRBD1. CDR1 is LGHNA and CDR2 is YNFKEQ in the germline V gene. There are 14 residues in the CDR3. The ends lost 3 bases at V and 4 bases at J; junction bases unmatched: 3. CDR3 sequence reads: CASSHSDRGYGYTF. In nucleotides, the CDR3 is TGTGCCAGCAGCCACTCGGACAGGGGCTATGGCTACACCTTC.

This clone has a single count. The chain couples TRBV5-1 to TRBJ1-2, with TRBD1 matching over 10 bases. Germline V lookup: CDR1 SGHRS, CDR2 YFSETQ. Germline trimming cut 5 bases from V and 7 bases from J; bases unmatched to any gene: 5. The CDR3 sequence is 13 residues long. The CDR3 DNA follows: TGCGCCAGCAGGAAGGACAGGGGGGCTGGCTACACCTTC. Translating it yields CASRKDRGAGYTF.

V is TRBV5-5 and J is TRBJ1-5; D possibly corresponds to TRBD1 (6 bases). V lost 2 bases to trimming and J lost 3 bases, with 12 bases between them. Per the germline V gene, CDR1 is SGHKS and CDR2 is YYEKEE (reference sequence). This CDR3 spans 15 amino acids. The CDR3 region has the DNA TGTGCCAGCAGCTTAGACGACAGGAACAATCAGCCCCAGCATTTT. Residues: CASSLDDRNNQPQHF.

V gene TRBV5-3 combines with J gene TRBJ2-2; 12 bases match TRBD2. TRBV5-3 is classed as an ORF, of uncertain function. Trimming at V came to 4 bases and at J to 7 bases, leaving 5 bases not matched to a gene. The CDR3 consists of 15 residues. CDR3 loop: CARSLRLAGDGELFF. The CDR3 coding sequence is TGTGCCAGAAGCCTAAGACTAGCGGGAGACGGGGAGCTGTTTTTT.

The chain's CDR3 is CASSMRGAGNIQYF. The CDR3 DNA follows: TGTGCCAGTAGTATGAGGGGGGCTGGAAACATTCAGTACTTC. The chain recombines TRBV19 with TRBJ2-4, with D possibly called TRBD1 or TRBD2 (6 bases each). Trimming took off 3 bases at V and 6 bases at J, with 12 bases between the two ends. The germline V gene has CDR1 LNHDA and CDR2 SQIVND (reference sequence). CDR3 length: 14 residues.

This clone occurred a few times. V is TRBV19 and J is TRBJ2-4; a weak D match, TRBD1 (6 bases). Trimming left V 5 bases short and J 1 base short, with 9 bases between. The CDR3 contains 14 residues. Germline values: CDR1 LNHDA, CDR2 SQIVND (reference sequence). The CDR3 sequence: CASSSGDAKNIQYF. CDR3 nucleotides: TGTGCCAGTAGTTCAGGGGACGCCAAAAACATTCAGTACTTC.

The CDR3 loop reads CASTKTGQGYSNQPQHF. The CDR3 nucleotides are TGTGCCAGCACCAAAACCGGACAGGGGTATAGCAATCAGCCCCAGCATTTT. The chain links TRBV5-6 to TRBJ1-5; 9 bases align to TRBD1. From germline, CDR1 is SGHDT and CDR2 YYEEEE. V was clipped by 6 bases and J by 0 bases; unmatched bases: 10. This CDR3 comprises 17 residues.

J is TRBJ2-3 and V is TRBV9; 10 bases map to TRBD1. CDR3 size: 15 residues. Germline CDR1 SGDLS, CDR2 YYNGEE. After removal of 4 bases from V and 5 bases from J, the junction contained 7 bases not matched to a gene. For the CDR3, the DNA is TGTGCCAGCAGCCGACAGGGGGCAATAGTAGATACGCAGTATTTT. Translated: CASSRQGAIVDTQYF.

The chain employs TRBV9 and TRBJ2-2; a possible D gene is TRBD1 (6 bases). Trimming removed 3 bases from V and 6 bases from J, with 15 bases in between. CDR3 length: 15 residues. Per the germline V gene, CDR1 is SGDLS and CDR2 is YYNGEE. For the CDR3, the DNA is TGTGCCAGCAGCGGGTCACAGGGTCGGCCCGGGGAGCTGTTTTTT. Translated, it gives CASSGSQGRPGELFF. Variable domain in full (rest from reference TRBV9 and TRBJ2-2): DSGVTQTPKHLITATGQRVTLRCSPRSGDLSVYWYQQSLDQGLQFLIQYYNGEERAKGNILERFSAQQFPDLHSELNLSSLELGDSALYFCASSGSQGRPGELFFGEGSRLTVL.

The chain combines TRBV4-3 with TRBJ1-1; 8 nucleotides align to TRBD1. Germline loops: CDR1 LGHNA, CDR2 YSLEER. CDR3 length: 13 residues. The junction had 8 bases not matched to a gene; V was cut back by 3 bases and J by 11 bases. The CDR3 region is CASSHTPRGPAFF. The CDR3 DNA follows: TGCGCCAGCAGCCATACACCCAGGGGGCCTGCTTTCTTT.